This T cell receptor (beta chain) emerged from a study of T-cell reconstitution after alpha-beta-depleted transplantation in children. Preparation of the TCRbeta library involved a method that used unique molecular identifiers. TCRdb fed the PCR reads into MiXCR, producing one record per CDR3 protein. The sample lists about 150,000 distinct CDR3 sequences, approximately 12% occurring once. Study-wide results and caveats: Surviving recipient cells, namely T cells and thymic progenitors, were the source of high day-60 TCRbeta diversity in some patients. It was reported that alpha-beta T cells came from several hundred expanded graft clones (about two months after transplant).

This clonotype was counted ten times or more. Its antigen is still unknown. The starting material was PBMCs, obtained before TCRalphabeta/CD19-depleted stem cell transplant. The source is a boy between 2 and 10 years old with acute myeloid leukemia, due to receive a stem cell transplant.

This CDR3 is CASSWLVGGELFF. In DNA form, the CDR3 reads TGCGCCAGCAGCTGGCTCGTTGGCGGGGAGCTGTTTTTT. The V call is TRBV5-1, the J call TRBJ2-2; D gene uncertain. V was pared by 3 bases and J by 7 bases, with 10 bases between. CDR3 size: 13 residues. Germline V gene sequence: CDR1 SGHRS, CDR2 YFSETQ.